A selection of T cell receptor beta chains follows, all from one sample in a study of blood T cells in healthy people across ages. TCRdb re-analysed the 5' RACE reads in MiXCR, keeping a single row per CDR3 protein. Of roughly 700,000 distinct CDR3 sequences in the sample, roughly 25% were seen once. These data were also reused for a study on T cells of mothers and their children.

The sample comprised blood. The source of these receptors is a boy aged 5-17 years in good health. CDR3s include the opening cysteine and the closing phenylalanine or tryptophan. The order of the fields is V gene, J gene, clone size, D gene, CDR3 protein, CDR3 DNA. D genes are given only for firm matches. Part of the rows lack a size; the others show once, few, many or a class for expanded clones.

>TRBV20-1|TRBJ2-3|NA|NA
CSAPSGPLTRGRPTDTQYF
TGCAGTGCGCCATCGGGACCCCTAACCCGAGGGCGACCCACAGATACGCAGTATTTT
>TRBV6-1|TRBJ1-6|NA|NA
CASSESGSSYNSPLHF
TGTGCCAGCAGTGAATCAGGGAGCTCCTATAATTCACCCCTCCACTTT
>TRBV20-1|TRBJ2-7|NA|TRBD2
CSARAQSAGGLSEQYF
TGCAGTGCTAGAGCGCAGTCGGCGGGAGGTCTGAGCGAGCAGTACTTC
>TRBV7-2|TRBJ2-6|NA|TRBD2
CASSLKRAGTNSGANVLTF
TGTGCCAGCAGCTTAAAAAGGGCAGGGACTAACTCTGGGGCCAACGTCCTGACTTTC
>TRBV9|TRBJ1-2|NA|NA
CASSVGGGPIEGYTF
TGTGCCAGCAGCGTAGGGGGGGGCCCCATAGAGGGCTACACCTTC
>TRBV6-1|TRBJ1-2|NA|TRBD1
CASSEISAGGYGYTF
TGTGCCAGCAGTGAAATAAGCGCAGGGGGCTATGGCTACACCTTC
>TRBV11-2|TRBJ2-1|NA|NA
CASSSTRNYNEQFF
TGTGCCAGCAGCTCTACTCGCAACTACAATGAGCAGTTCTTC
>TRBV20-1|TRBJ1-4|NA|TRBD1
CSARDERQGATNEKLFF
TGCAGTGCTAGGGACGAGAGACAGGGGGCAACTAATGAAAAACTGTTTTTT
>TRBV4-3|TRBJ1-2|few|NA
CASSQETDPNYGYTF
TGCGCCAGCAGCCAAGAGACTGACCCGAACTATGGCTACACCTTC
>TRBV7-9|TRBJ1-1|few|TRBD1
CASSPGQESTEAFF
TGTGCCAGCAGCCCCGGACAGGAGAGCACTGAAGCTTTCTTT
>TRBV9|TRBJ2-3|few|TRBD2
CASSVGLAGTDTQYF
TGTGCCAGCAGCGTAGGCCTAGCGGGGACAGATACGCAGTATTTT
>TRBV7-9|TRBJ2-5|NA|NA
CASSLVPGHLAKYF
TGTGCCAGCAGCTTAGTTCCAGGCCATCTCGCTAAGTACTTC
>TRBV6-2/TRBV6-3|TRBJ2-3|few|NA
CASSFIGTNMYF
TGTGCCAGCAGTTTTATCGGGACGAATATGTATTTT
>TRBV28|TRBJ2-1|NA|NA
CASSTPAREQFF
TGTGCCAGCAGCACCCCAGCGAGGGAGCAGTTCTTC
>TRBV6-2/TRBV6-3|TRBJ2-6|few|NA
CASSSGLSGANVLTF
TGTGCCAGCAGTTCCGGACTATCGGGGGCCAACGTCCTGACTTTC
>TRBV6-5|TRBJ2-5|NA|NA
CASSYVDQETQYF
TGTGCCAGCAGTTACGTGGATCAAGAGACCCAGTACTTC
>TRBV18|TRBJ2-7|NA|TRBD2
CASSPAGGFDEQYF
TGTGCCAGCTCACCGGCGGGAGGGTTCGACGAGCAGTACTTC
>TRBV3-1|TRBJ2-3|NA|TRBD2
CASSQDGLAGRDTQYF
TGTGCCAGCAGCCAAGACGGACTAGCGGGAAGAGATACGCAGTATTTT
>TRBV27|TRBJ2-5|NA|TRBD2
CASSPLAGGKETQYF
TGTGCCAGCAGTCCACTAGCGGGAGGGAAAGAGACCCAGTACTTC
>TRBV5-5|TRBJ2-7|few|NA
CASSLYRYSYEQCF
TGTGCCAGCAGCTTGTACAGGTACTCCTACGAGCAGTGCTTC
>TRBV7-2|TRBJ2-5|NA|NA
CASSRSGGFETQYF
TGTGCCAGCAGCCGTAGCGGAGGTTTTGAGACCCAGTACTTC
>TRBV4-2|TRBJ1-5|NA|NA
CASSPVRDSNQPQHF
TGTGCCAGCAGCCCCGTCCGGGACAGCAATCAGCCCCAGCATTTT
>TRBV5-1|TRBJ2-7|NA|NA
CASSLGGGGAYEQYF
TGCGCCAGCAGCTTAGGAGGGGGGGGGGCCTACGAGCAGTACTTC
>TRBV5-1|TRBJ1-1|few|NA
CASSLVLGTEAFF
TGCGCCAGCAGCTTGGTTCTGGGAACTGAAGCTTTCTTT
>TRBV29-1|TRBJ1-2|NA|NA
CSVSREIQGYTF
TGCAGCGTTTCCAGGGAGATTCAAGGCTACACCTTC
>TRBV10-3|TRBJ1-1|NA|NA
CAISSQVSGEAFF
TGTGCCATCAGCTCACAAGTTTCGGGTGAAGCTTTCTTT
>TRBV4-1|TRBJ2-1|few|NA
CASSHTTAYNEQFF
TGCGCCAGCAGCCACACGACTGCCTACAATGAGCAGTTCTTC
>TRBV4-1|TRBJ2-5|NA|NA
CASSPSLRETQYF
TGCGCCAGCAGCCCCTCTTTACGAGAGACCCAGTACTTC
>TRBV28|TRBJ2-7|NA|NA
CASSSDRPTYEQYF
TGTGCCAGCAGCTCGGACAGACCCACCTACGAGCAGTACTTC
>TRBV3-1|TRBJ2-7|NA|NA
CASSHRERTYEQYF
TGTGCCAGCAGCCACCGGGAGCGGACTTACGAGCAGTACTTC
>TRBV5-1|TRBJ2-2|NA|NA
CASSAGPGANTGELFF
TGCGCCAGCAGCGCCGGACCCGGCGCGAACACCGGGGAGCTGTTTTTT
>TRBV7-8|TRBJ2-3|NA|TRBD2
CASSPWWSGGPGDTQYF
TGTGCCAGCAGCCCCTGGTGGTCGGGGGGGCCTGGAGATACGCAGTATTTT
>TRBV2|TRBJ2-1|NA|TRBD2
CASSEDSGSRYNEQFF
TGTGCCAGCAGTGAAGATAGCGGGAGTAGGTACAATGAGCAGTTCTTC